This TCR beta chain stems from a study of blood T cells in healthy people across ages. Findings of the study overall: Roughly linearly, TCR beta diversity per million T cells fell as age increased. Diversity was higher, and naive CD4+ cells more numerous, in long-lived donors than in aged donors.

In the case of this clonotype: Its cognate antigen is unknown. This clone may be a read error of a much larger clone one base away.

Sample-barcoded 5' priming and a J-beta primer mix drove a second PCR of roughly 6 to 12 cycles. Sequencing of every sample gave 3 million or more CDR3-containing paired-end reads. TCRdb analysed the 5' RACE reads with MiXCR anew, one entry per CDR3 protein. The sample yields hundreds of thousands of distinct CDR3 sequences, around 31% seen once. Material for sequencing was blood. This clonotype originated in a woman aged 80 or older in good health.

CDR3 residues: CVWEGQPLETQYF. CDR3 coding DNA: TGTGTCTGGGAGGGACAGCCGTTGGAGACCCAGTACTTC. The chain recombines TRBV30 with TRBJ2-5, with D perhaps being TRBD1 or TRBD2 (7 bases each). The CDR3 length is 13 residues. Germline V lookup: CDR1 GTSNPN, CDR2 SVGIG (reference sequence).